Presented here are 31 T cell receptor beta chains from one specimen sequenced in a study of identical twins. Via MiXCR, TCRdb re-called the 5' RACE reads, giving one row per CDR3 protein. Among 650,000 to 800,000 distinct CDR3 sequences listed, 8.6% were seen once. These data were likewise used in another study, on yellow fever vaccine responses in identical twins.

Sequencing input: PBMCs. These receptors all come from a woman aged 18-29 years in good health.

Ten or more counts support this clonotype. This chain connects TRBV28 to TRBJ2-3; D not resolved. The CDR3 consists of 15 residues. V gave up 2 bases and J gave up 1 base, with 10 bases separating them. Germline V gene data show CDR1 as MDHEN and CDR2 as SYDVKM. CDR3: CASSLRVVGTDTQYF. The CDR3 coding sequence is TGTGCCAGCAGTTTACGGGTTGTGGGCACAGATACGCAGTATTTT. The full variable domain, rest sourced from reference TRBV28 and TRBJ2-3, is DVKVTQSSRYLVKRTGEKVFLECVQDMDHENMFWYRQDPGLGLRLIYFSYDVKMKEKGDIPEGYSVSREKKERFSLILESASTNQTSMYLCASSLRVVGTDTQYFGPGTRLTVL.

The table lists this clonotype with a few counts. The chain recombines TRBV11-1 with TRBJ2-5; D may be TRBD1 or TRBD2 (5 bases each). From germline, CDR1 is SGHAT and CDR2 FQDESV (reference sequence). The CDR3 loop spans 19 amino acids. The germline V and J ends were trimmed by 5 bases and 2 bases, with 27 bases remaining between them. The CDR3 nucleotides read TGTGCCAGCAGCCCGGGGCGTGTTGGGACCCCAGGACCTCAAGAGACCCAGTACTTC. Translated, it gives CASSPGRVGTPGPQETQYF.

The CDR3 coding sequence is TGCGCCAGCAGCTTGCAGGGGTCCATTGCAACTAATGAAAAACTGTTTTTT. It codes for CASSLQGSIATNEKLFF. The rearrangement joins TRBV5-1 to TRBJ1-4; weak D call: TRBD1 (6 bases). Germline-derived CDR1 and CDR2 are SGHRS and YFSETQ. V lost 1 base and J 0 bases, leaving 13 bases between the germline ends. The CDR3 extends over 17 amino acids.

The V call is TRBV7-9, the J call TRBJ2-1, with D uncertain. Germline CDR1 and CDR2: SEHNR and FQNEAQ (reference sequence). Trimming removed 2 bases from V and 8 bases from J, with 7 bases in between. This CDR3 has 12 residues. The DNA for the CDR3 is TGTGCCAGCAGCTTAATATTACATGAGCAGTTCTTC. Translated, it gives CASSLILHEQFF.

This clonotype was recorded at least ten times. The chain couples TRBV20-1 to TRBJ2-1; 12 nucleotides agree with TRBD2. The CDR3 has 17 residues. Unmatched junction bases numbered 9, after V lost 2 bases and J lost 4 bases. Germline V lookup: CDR1 DFQATT, CDR2 SNEGSKA (reference sequence). In nucleotides, the CDR3 is TGCAGTGCTAGAATCCTAGCGGGGGGGCCGGGGTACAATGAGCAGTTCTTC. Encoded protein: CSARILAGGPGYNEQFF.

Only a few counts were recorded for this clonotype. The chain uses TRBV28 and TRBJ2-7; the D gene could be TRBD1 or TRBD2 (6 bases each). CDR1 is MDHEN and CDR2 is SYDVKM in the germline V gene. This CDR3 is 16 amino acids long. V shed 2 bases and J shed 3 bases, with 17 bases lying between them. This chain's CDR3 is CASSLSGPEGGYEQYF. The CDR3 nucleotides read TGTGCCAGCAGTTTAAGCGGCCCCGAGGGGGGCTACGAGCAGTACTTC.

This clonotype was recorded at least ten times. This chain links TRBV28 with TRBJ2-1, with D maybe TRBD2 (5 bases). The V end lost 5 bases, the J end lost 0 bases, and 11 bases lay between the germline ends. The CDR3 loop spans 15 amino acids. Germline lookup yields CDR1 MDHEN and CDR2 SYDVKM. CDR3 sequence (DNA): TGTGCCAGCAGTCGTCGGGGTAGCTCCTACAATGAGCAGTTCTTC. Amino acids: CASSRRGSSYNEQFF. Combining the CDR3 with reference TRBV28 and TRBJ2-1 gives the whole variable domain DVKVTQSSRYLVKRTGEKVFLECVQDMDHENMFWYRQDPGLGLRLIYFSYDVKMKEKGDIPEGYSVSREKKERFSLILESASTNQTSMYLCASSRRGSSYNEQFFGPGTRLTVL.

This clonotype has a handful of counts. The chain combines TRBV6-2 or TRBV6-3 with TRBJ2-7; D unresolved. V lost 1 base to trimming and J lost 5 bases, with 9 bases between them. CDR3 length equals 13 residues. Per the germline V gene, CDR1 is MNHEY and CDR2 is SVGEGT. The CDR3 DNA is TGTGCCAGCAGTTACTTTCCCCAGGACGAGCAGTACTTC. It translates to CASSYFPQDEQYF.

This clonotype was found many times. The chain couples TRBV20-1 to TRBJ2-2, with D possibly matching TRBD1 (5 bases). The V and J ends lost 1 base and 1 base respectively, with 10 bases between them. From germline, CDR1 is DFQATT and CDR2 SNEGSKA (reference sequence). The length of the CDR3 is 15 residues. The CDR3 region has the DNA TGCAGTGCTAGAGCCTTAGGGGTGAACACCGGGGAGCTGTTTTTT. The encoded protein is CSARALGVNTGELFF.

This clonotype has more than one count but fewer than ten. The chain has TRBV5-1 and TRBJ2-5; TRBD1 agrees at 7 bases. Trimming cost V 4 bases and J 1 base; bases outside gene matches: 4. Germline CDR1 is SGHRS and CDR2 is YFSETQ. CDR3 length equals 14 residues. The DNA of the CDR3 is TGCGCCAGCAGCACAGGGACAGTCCAAGAGACCCAGTACTTC. Translated, it gives CASSTGTVQETQYF.

This clonotype was observed a few times. The chain recombines TRBV19 with TRBJ2-3; 8 positions agree with TRBD2. CDR3 length equals 13 residues. Trimming removed 6 bases from V and 6 bases from J; junction bases left unmatched: 5. CDR1 and CDR2 from the germline V gene are LNHDA and SQIVND (reference sequence). CDR3 nucleotide sequence: TGTGCCAGTAGACGGGGGGGCGCGGATACGCAGTATTTT. Encoded protein: CASRRGGADTQYF.

This clonotype was detected ten times or more. CDR3 nucleotide sequence: TGTGCCAGCAGGGGACAGGGGCTTTCCACAGATACGCAGTATTTT. Its protein product is CASRGQGLSTDTQYF. V gene TRBV2 combines with J gene TRBJ2-3; 10 bases agree with TRBD1. Germline CDR1 reads SNHLY; CDR2 reads FYNNEI. The CDR3 is 15 amino acids. The junction had 5 bases not matched to a gene; V was cut back by 6 bases and J by 2 bases.

This clonotype has at least ten counts. The rearrangement uses TRBV29-1 and TRBJ2-2; D uncertain. V was pared by 4 bases and J by 0 bases, with 9 bases between. The germline CDR1 and CDR2 sequences are SQVTM and ANQGSEA. This CDR3 comprises 14 residues. The CDR3 DNA reads TGCAGCGTTGGATGGGGTTCGAACACCGGGGAGCTGTTTTTT. Encoded protein: CSVGWGSNTGELFF.

This chain uses TRBV6-2 or TRBV6-3 with TRBJ2-1, with TRBD2 matching over 11 bases. V lost 5 bases, J lost 5 bases, and 8 bases stayed unmatched. The CDR3 runs to 16 residues. In germline, CDR1 is MNHEY, CDR2 SVGEGT. The CDR3 reads CASSDQLAGVDNEQFF. The CDR3 coding sequence is TGTGCCAGCAGTGACCAACTAGCGGGAGTCGACAATGAGCAGTTCTTC.

The table lists this clonotype with a few counts. The chain links TRBV6-1 to TRBJ2-7; 8 bases map to TRBD2. With 5 bases clipped from V and 2 bases from J, the junction kept 5 bases outside the gene matches. Germline loops: CDR1 MNHNS, CDR2 SASEGT. This CDR3 has 14 residues. In nucleotides, the CDR3 is TGTGCCAGCAGTAGACAGCGGGGGCCCTACGAGCAGTACTTC. Its protein product is CASSRQRGPYEQYF.

There are a few counts of this clonotype. The rearrangement uses TRBV5-5 and TRBJ1-1, with D maybe TRBD1 (6 bases). Germline CDR1 and CDR2: SGHKS and YYEKEE (reference sequence). Trimming took off 1 base at V and 1 base at J, with 11 bases between the two ends. The CDR3 spans 15 residues. The CDR3 reads CASSLQGQANTEAFF. The CDR3 nucleotides read TGTGCCAGCAGCTTGCAGGGACAAGCGAACACTGAAGCTTTCTTT.

The chain carries TRBV5-6 and TRBJ2-1, with a tentative D call TRBD1 (5 bases). Germline assignment: CDR1 SGHDT and CDR2 YYEEEE. CDR3 length: 17 amino acids. With 0 bases removed from V and 0 bases from J, the gap between germline ends came to 13 bases. In nucleotides, the CDR3 is TGTGCCAGCAGCTTGGCCATACAGGTTCCCTCCTACAATGAGCAGTTCTTC. Its protein product is CASSLAIQVPSYNEQFF.

This clonotype showed up just a few times. The gene calls are TRBV20-1 and TRBJ2-7, with D unclear. Germline values: CDR1 DFQATT, CDR2 SNEGSKA (reference sequence). Trimming removed 3 bases at V and 3 bases at J, with 9 bases between. This CDR3 contains 12 residues. CDR3 amino acids: CSARHEDYEQYF. Written as DNA, the CDR3 is TGCAGTGCTAGGCACGAAGACTACGAGCAGTACTTC.

This clonotype was observed a few times. The CDR3 DNA reads as TGTGCCATCGGGGTTCTTGGGTCCACCTACGAGCAGTACTTC. Amino acids: CAIGVLGSTYEQYF. The chain joins TRBV10-3 to TRBJ2-7; D unresolved. Germline CDR1 reads ENHRY; CDR2 reads SYGVKD. With 8 bases removed from V and 2 bases from J, the gap between germline ends came to 16 bases. The CDR3 length is 14 residues.

This clonotype was seen a few times. The J gene is TRBJ2-7, the V gene TRBV20-1; D is perhaps TRBD2 (5 bases). Germline V gene sequence: CDR1 DFQATT, CDR2 SNEGSKA (reference sequence). The V and J ends lost 3 bases and 4 bases respectively, with 7 bases between them. The CDR3 is 11 amino acids. This CDR3 reads CSAREVYEQYF. The CDR3 DNA reads TGCAGTGCTAGGGAGGTGTACGAGCAGTACTTC.

The CDR3 sequence is CASSPRLKEYSYGYTF. As DNA, the CDR3 is TGTGCCAGCAGTCCCCGCCTGAAAGAATATAGCTATGGCTACACCTTC. This chain joins TRBV28 and TRBJ1-2, with D uncertain. This CDR3 spans 16 amino acids. Deletions cut 5 bases from V and 4 bases from J, with 20 bases between. Germline V gene data show CDR1 as MDHEN and CDR2 as SYDVKM.

This rearrangement joins TRBV9 to TRBJ1-3; TRBD1 aligns across 7 bases. The CDR3 covers 15 residues. The germline V gene encodes CDR1 SGDLS and CDR2 YYNGEE. V was clipped by 2 bases and J by 1 base; unmatched bases: 3. Here the CDR3 reads CASSVTGLSGNTIYF. CDR3 sequence (DNA): TGTGCCAGCAGCGTGACAGGGTTATCTGGAAACACCATATATTTT.

V gene TRBV11-2 combines with J gene TRBJ2-3; D is possibly TRBD1 (5 bases). V lost 1 base, J lost 0 bases, and 14 bases lay in between. The germline gives CDR1 SGHAT, CDR2 FQNNGV. The CDR3 totals 17 residues. DNA for the CDR3: TGTGCCAGCAGCTTAGTAGGTCGGCAGGGAAGCACAGATACGCAGTATTTT. It translates to CASSLVGRQGSTDTQYF.

The chain has TRBV6-1 and TRBJ1-1; D gene ambiguous. Trimming stripped 6 bases from V and 3 bases from J, with 5 bases between. The CDR3 runs to 11 residues. Germline V gene data show CDR1 as MNHNS and CDR2 as SASEGT. The CDR3 loop reads CASRGYTEAFF. CDR3 in DNA: TGTGCCAGCAGAGGGTACACTGAAGCTTTCTTT.

Many counts were recorded for this clonotype. The CDR3 loop reads CASSSRDSDQETQYF. The CDR3 nucleotides are TGTGCCAGCAGCTCACGAGACTCCGACCAAGAGACCCAGTACTTC. V usage is TRBV11-2 and J usage is TRBJ2-5; D unresolved. V was shortened by 4 bases and J by 0 bases, with 12 bases between the two germline ends. The length of the CDR3 is 15 residues. The germline V gene encodes CDR1 SGHAT and CDR2 FQNNGV.

This sequence joins TRBV11-1 and TRBJ2-1; D gene uncertain. The germline gives CDR1 SGHAT, CDR2 FQDESV (reference sequence). Deletions cut 1 base from V and 6 bases from J, with 10 bases between. This CDR3 region has 14 residues. CDR3 DNA sequence: TGTGCCAGCAGCTTAGTGGAGTGGGGCAATGAGCAGTTCTTC. Translated: CASSLVEWGNEQFF.

This clonotype came up a few times. V is TRBV5-1 and J is TRBJ1-6; no clear D. Germline CDR1 is SGHRS and CDR2 is YFSETQ. The V gene lost 3 bases and the J gene lost 9 bases, with 13 bases spanning the gap. The CDR3 extends over 14 amino acids. CDR3 residues: CASSSDTVSSPLHF. The CDR3 DNA is TGCGCCAGCAGCTCTGACACAGTCAGTTCACCCCTCCACTTT.

In its sample, this clonotype was seen many times. CDR3 residues: CASSSGLAGAYNEQFF. CDR3 in DNA: TGTGCCAGCAGCTCAGGACTAGCGGGAGCCTACAATGAGCAGTTCTTC. The chain recombines TRBV7-9 with TRBJ2-1; TRBD2 agrees at 13 bases. The J segment lost 2 bases and the V segment lost 4 bases, leaving 2 bases of the junction unmatched. Germline V gives CDR1 SEHNR, CDR2 FQNEAQ (reference sequence). This CDR3 spans 16 amino acids.

This clonotype was counted ten times or more. The junction does not match germline at one end; this may be a read error. The rearrangement links TRBV29-1 to TRBJ2-3; the match to TRBD2 covers 8 bases. Germline lookup yields CDR1 SQVTM and CDR2 ANQGSEA. The CDR3 sequence is 15 residues long. CDR3 protein: CSVEETSDITNTQYF. In DNA form, the CDR3 reads TGCAGCGTTGAGGAGACTAGCGACATCACAAATACGCAGTATTTT.

J is TRBJ2-7 and V is TRBV4-3; 7 bases map to TRBD2. The length of the CDR3 is 16 residues. With V trimmed by 1 base and J by 4 bases, 10 bases remained unmatched. Germline CDR1 reads LGHNA; CDR2 reads YSLEER. The CDR3 DNA reads TGCGCCAGCAGCCAAGCCCTGAGCGGGGACCCTTACGAGCAGTACTTC. This translates into CASSQALSGDPYEQYF.

V gene TRBV20-1 combines with J gene TRBJ2-3; D possibly matches TRBD1 or TRBD2 (6 bases each). Germline V gives CDR1 DFQATT, CDR2 SNEGSKA (reference sequence). The V end lost 6 bases, the J end lost 9 bases, and 25 bases lay between the germline ends. This CDR3 has 15 amino acids. CDR3 coding DNA: TGCAGTGCCAACATACCAGGGGACTCACAAAGAACGCAGTATTTT. This gives the protein CSANIPGDSQRTQYF.